Given below is one T cell receptor (beta chain) in context. Its matching antigen is unknown. Repertoires were generated with immunoSEQ multiplex PCR, while TCRdb's copy carries only in-frame clones and drops some. The table records more than 250,000 clones, roughly 87% of them present only once. These donors were members of the roughly 120-subject validation cohort, a group separate from the roughly 670-subject first cohort. This entry belongs to a study of cytomegalovirus exposure and HLA in healthy donors. Study-level points and caveats: A list of approximately 150 TCR beta chains associated with cytomegalovirus was given. Cytomegalovirus status, reportedly, was diagnosed with high specificity and sensitivity by the classifier. CMV antigen specificity of a few CMV-associated chains was confirmed in vitro.

This CDR3 has 15 amino acids. Germline V CDR1 and CDR2: LNHDA, SQIVND (reference sequence). Trimming removed 3 bases from V and 6 bases from J, with 17 bases in between. The sequence was collected from a woman aged 25 to 39 in good health and CMV-seropositive. The sample taken for sequencing was PBMCs. This chain joins TRBV19 and TRBJ1-1; the D gene is possibly TRBD1 (5 bases). The CDR3 DNA reads as TGTGCCAGTAGTATCGGTAGGGGCCGGCTATCTGAAGCTTTCTTT. Translating gives CASSIGRGRLSEAFF.